This record looks at one T cell receptor (beta chain) sequence and its context. These data originate in a study of blood T cells in healthy people across ages. Study context: Roughly one uniquely barcoded beta molecule per two T cells was captured.

This CDR3 comprises 14 residues. Germline V gene sequence: CDR1 MGHDK, CDR2 SYGVNS. Trimming stripped 7 bases from V and 5 bases from J, with 17 bases between. Sample-barcoded 5' priming and a J-beta primer mix drove a second PCR of roughly 6 to 12 cycles. A single record per CDR3 protein comes from TCRdb applying MiXCR to the 5' RACE reads. The profile shows over a million distinct CDR3 sequences, around 59% of them singletons. The source is a man younger than 30 in good health. Sequencing input: blood. This sequence joins TRBV25-1 and TRBJ2-5; D might be TRBD1 (6 bases). The CDR3 DNA reads TGTGCCAGCACCCATACAGGGTCAGGGGAGACCCAGTACTTC. Amino acid sequence: CASTHTGSGETQYF.